This T cell receptor (beta chain) was documented in a study of cytomegalovirus exposure and HLA in healthy donors (dated by TCRdb to about 2017). Context from the whole study: According to an earlier analysis of 550 to 700 of the donors, about 190 million T cells yielded some 120 million unique TCR beta sequences and about 280 Gb of sequence data. The T cell repertoires of around 670 subjects were profiled by immunosequencing and related to cytomegalovirus serostatus. Donor age, sex, ethnicity and CMV serostatus were compiled alongside the repertoire data. Among the roughly 400 genotyped donors, around 81% belonged to the genetic ancestry cluster associated with self-reported Caucasian donors. A separate validation cohort of more than 100 different subjects was used in addition to the approximately 670-subject first cohort. Rather than drawing on any new phenotypic data, the later analysis identified candidate immune exposures from TCR beta sequences and the way those sequences occurred across donors. An early release covering over 500 HLA-typed donors comprised 250 to 350 gigabases of sequencing data and approximately 80 million unique TCR sequences. Genome-wide SNP genotypes for about 60% of the roughly 700 donors were used in a later genetic analysis, which treated that subset as a discovery cohort. Both class I and class II loci were covered by HLA typing, at four-digit resolution. The number of typed donors differed by locus: roughly 620-630 for A, B, C, DRB1 and DQB1; 500 to 550 for DQA1; around 610 for DPA1; and around 490 for DPB1. The study was designed to test whether signatures of past pathogen exposure could be identified by cataloging public T cell receptors. Among about 410 genotyped donors of the cohort, an average of approximately 240,000 unique TCR beta nucleotide sequences was sequenced per donor, of which about 18% were non-productive. In an earlier analysis of 587 of the donors, high-throughput TCR beta sequencing was used to judge whether each TCR beta V gene segment behaved as functional or pseudogenic. Every repertoire in the discovery cohort had been generated on one and the same sequencing platform. Because of strong linkage in the cohort, roughly five DR-DQ haplotypes were treated as single units for association and clustering. To study patterns of TCR occurrence, a later analysis re-analyzed previously published TCR beta repertoires from several hundred donors and added high-resolution HLA genotyping. To predict cytomegalovirus infection status, the study brought together high-throughput TCR immunosequencing, statistical association of individual TCRs with disease status, and machine learning. General conclusions and limits of the study: Assigning TCR associations to individual alleles was difficult when HLA alleles, especially DR and DQ, strongly co-occurred. Cytomegalovirus status was reported to be diagnosed by the classifier with high specificity and sensitivity in both the original and validation cohorts. Presence/absence analyses assumed roughly uniform sequencing depth across donors, an assumption that may not hold. In a later analysis, TCR association rates were found to vary across HLA loci, with the most associated TCRs seen for DRB1 alleles and the fewest for HLA-C alleles. The sequencing pipeline was judged likely to have produced a cluster of highly shared sequence variants as a technical artifact. Across donors, most TCR sequences were observed very rarely, whereas some public TCRs were present in many individuals. Because counts were too low, about 17 rarely observed V segments, including chromosome 9 orphons, were excluded from the earlier analysis of 500 to 700 of the donors. A further reported finding was that TCR beta sequences accurately predicted the HLA-A and HLA-B alleles for most subjects in the first cohort. Compared with equally common non-associated chains, HLA-associated TCR beta chains in a later analysis were more clonally expanded and had lower generation probabilities. Because HLA typing was unavailable for some donors at each locus, only the typed subset was used in association tests. For the cohort, immune exposure information was limited to CMV serostatus. In a later analysis, several top co-occurrence clusters were reported to appear linked to parvovirus B19, influenza, CMV and Epstein-Barr virus. A few of the identified cytomegalovirus-associated TCR beta chains were confirmed in vitro to be specific for cytomegalovirus antigens. In a later genetic analysis, a missense DCLRE1C variant was associated with V-gene and J-gene trimming of TCR beta chains, and the association was replicated in an independent cohort. Most CMV-associated TCR beta chains appeared to be HLA-restricted in a later analysis, and the HLA associations seemed to be driven largely by CMV exposure. At a false discovery rate of 0.05, a later analysis linked around 17,000 TCR beta sequences to specific HLA alleles. This cohort had only TCR beta chains sequenced, and the lack of alpha or paired-chain data limited which features could be detected. In an earlier analysis of around 500 of the donors, most TCR beta V segments appeared in productive rearrangements about 87% or about 30% of the time, broadly matching IMGT annotations. A later genetic analysis reported fewer N-insertions in productive TCRs among donors in an Asian-associated ancestry cluster than the approximately 700-donor mean. Correlated functional status among segregating V segments might reflect linkage disequilibrium, but an unknown experimental factor could not be ruled out. The study gave a list of 150 to 200 TCR beta chains associated with cytomegalovirus. The authors suggested that the approach could potentially be generalized to other disease states and immunological phenotypes.

The cohort consisted of 650 to 850 healthy bone marrow donors. All cohort members were sampled while nominally healthy, although unrecorded immune exposures were likely present. The donor was CMV seronegative and was included in the group of hundreds of seronegative cohort members. Each donor provided a peripheral blood sample, and peripheral blood mononuclear cells were used for TCR beta sequencing. The Qiagen DNeasy Blood Extraction Kit was used to extract genomic DNA from the blood cell samples. As concerns this clone: It has no known antigen specificity. There are no base qualities to consult, and no much larger clone falls within one base.

Libraries were constructed by the immunoSEQ multiplex PCR assay. The multiplex PCR relied on a mix of 60 forward primers for TCR Vbeta segments and 13 reverse primers for TCR Jbeta segments. Amplification of the CDR3 region of rearranged TCR beta genes was performed with a multiplex PCR assay on genomic DNA. On the Illumina HiSeq System, the amplified TCR beta libraries were sequenced as 87-base-pair reads. The source study handled its data this way. Across the 600 to 700 repertoires, a later analysis counted around 80 million unique TCR beta chains, 9.5 million to 13 million of which were shared by at least two donors. Raw reads were error-corrected and collapsed into unique sequences with a nearest-neighbor algorithm that merged closely related sequences to remove PCR and sequencing errors. To assign V, D and J gene segments, CDR3 sequences were aligned to IMGT reference sequences. For a sequence to be retained, at least a six-nucleotide match to both a V gene segment and a J gene segment was required. A rearrangement was called productive if the CDR3 had no stop codons and remained in frame with V and J, and every other rearrangement was called non-productive. CDR3 was defined by IMGT convention, running from the second conserved V-encoded cysteine to the conserved J-encoded phenylalanine. The earlier analysis of approximately 500 of the donors excluded sequences that lacked an unambiguous match to a single V gene segment. In an earlier analysis of approximately 590 of the donors, a V segment was called functional when productive rearrangements were above 56.7%, and segregating when the standard deviation between donors exceeded 5%. To diagnose cytomegalovirus status from the catalog of TCR beta chain sequences, a statistical classification framework was built. A later analysis assigned V and J genes by comparing TCR nucleotide sequences with IMGT/GENE-DB human TR gene sequences. The TCRdist pipeline was used in a later analysis to assign CDR3 sequences and most-parsimonious VDJ recombination scenarios. In a later analysis, each TCR beta chain was defined by its CDR3 amino acid sequence together with its V-gene family, and reads without a unique V-gene family were excluded. To address suspected cross-contamination and a sequencing artifact, a later analysis removed a few hundred highly shared, low-generation-probability nucleotide sequences. In a later analysis, a clonal expansion index was calculated for each public chain from normalized within-repertoire ranks of inferred template counts. In a later analysis, generation probabilities were computed using a VDJ recombination model fitted to out-of-frame rearrangements, and the results were checked against IGoR. In a later analysis, hypergeometric tests were used to score TCR-TCR, TCR-HLA and TCR-CMV co-occurrence, with a repertoire-size bias correction applied to TCR pairs. A later analysis estimated false discovery rates by permuting HLA or CMV assignments 20 times. In a later analysis, co-occurring TCRs were grouped using DBSCAN, and TCRdist sequence similarity was added for clustering within HLA-allele-positive subsets. Repertoires with fewer than 30,000 or more than 120,000 public chains were left out of co-occurrence clustering, as were five repertoires with anomalous nucleotide sharing. The clones in this table, taken by TCRdb from immuneACCESS, are in-frame only. Not every clone is retained; where verified, under half of the shortfall comes from an unresolved V gene, and the cause of the rest is unknown. V and J calls and clone size follow that table, whereas D and trimming were derived from the DNA. The sample table holds fewer than 120,000 clones, of which 78% were seen once. Around 1.3% of the sample belongs to the ten largest clones.

This sequence originates from a woman in her 30s in good health and CMV-seronegative. Sequences were obtained from PBMCs.

The CDR3 corresponds to CASSPGLAGGPAPETQYF. The base sequence is TGTGCCAGCAGCCCGGGACTAGCGGGGGGGCCGGCGCCGGAGACCCAGTACTTC. The rearranged segments are TRBV5-4 and TRBJ2-5, with 16 junctional bases fitting TRBD2. From the cysteine up to the phenylalanine, the CDR3 has a length of 18 residues. Of all the DNA, just the CDR3 is kept, 54 bases in frame from base 1. CDR1 SGHNT and CDR2 YYREEE were looked up in the germline V gene (reference sequence). Trimming leaves V shorter by 4 bases and J shorter by 5 bases, with the junction holding 11 bases beyond the gene matches.